A single sample gave rise to the 30 T cell receptor beta chains below, sequenced in a study of T-cell memory formation after mild COVID-19. TCRdb re-called the 5' RACE reads through MiXCR, storing one row per CDR3 protein. Of 550,000 to 600,000 distinct CDR3 sequences detected, 17% appear once; the ten largest clones hold about 8.1%. The specimen was PBMCs or a T cell subset sorted from them (not recorded which). Every receptor here comes from an adult woman who had mild COVID-19 (a few samples of this study predate the infection). Cell type and time point are not known.

This clonotype was counted a few times. The CDR3 nucleotides read TGTGCCAGCAGTCCCGGGGGGGAGCCTTACAATGAGCAGTTCTTC. Its translation is CASSPGGEPYNEQFF. The chain employs TRBV27 and TRBJ2-1; TRBD2 matches 8 bases. Trimming cost V 5 bases and J 4 bases; bases outside gene matches: 7. In germline, CDR1 is MNHEY, CDR2 SMNVEV (reference sequence). This CDR3 comprises 15 residues.

The CDR3, as DNA: TGTGCCAGCAGCAAAACAGGGTCTGGAGTGAACACTGAAGCTTTCTTT. Its translation is CASSKTGSGVNTEAFF. V and J are TRBV12-3 or TRBV12-4 and TRBJ1-1, with a possible D match to TRBD1 (6 bases). The CDR3 covers 16 residues. V lost 6 bases and J 0 bases, leaving 17 bases between the germline ends.

This clonotype occurred a few times. The chain joins TRBV12-3 or TRBV12-4 to TRBJ1-2; D is ambiguous. This CDR3 has 13 residues. V lost 2 bases and J lost 5, with 9 bases in between. The CDR3 DNA is TGTGCCAGCAGTTTAATTTGGACGTATGGCTACACCTTC. As protein: CASSLIWTYGYTF.

V and J are TRBV30 and TRBJ1-2; D call uncertain. The V gene's germline CDR1 is GTSNPN and CDR2 SVGIG (reference sequence). The CDR3 totals 13 residues. Trimming left V 2 bases short and J 4 bases short, with 11 bases between. CDR3 sequence: CAWSTPSLYGYTF. CDR3 coding DNA: TGTGCCTGGAGTACCCCGTCGCTCTATGGCTACACCTTC.

There are many counts of this clonotype. J is TRBJ2-1 and V is TRBV7-2, with D possibly TRBD2 on 6 matching bases. CDR3 length equals 16 residues. Trimming took 7 bases from V and 0 from J, leaving 16 bases between them. Germline loops: CDR1 SGHTA, CDR2 FQGNSA. CDR3 residues: CASTFAGLRSYNEQFF. DNA for the CDR3: TGTGCCAGCACCTTCGCGGGACTCCGCTCCTACAATGAGCAGTTCTTC.

The chain employs TRBV15 and TRBJ1-3; 9 positions match TRBD1. This CDR3 has 19 residues. From germline, CDR1 is LNHNV and CDR2 YYDKDF (reference sequence). The V segment lost 0 bases and the J segment 2 bases; nucleotides outside the gene matches: 11. The CDR3 loop reads CATSREPWTGDEAGNTIYF. CDR3 DNA sequence: TGTGCCACCAGCAGAGAACCCTGGACAGGGGATGAGGCTGGAAACACCATATATTTT.

The rearrangement joins TRBV29-1 to TRBJ1-4; D ambiguous. The V end lost 2 bases, the J end lost 5 bases, and 9 bases lay between the germline ends. The CDR3 spans 13 residues. Germline V gives CDR1 SQVTM, CDR2 ANQGSEA. The DNA of the CDR3 is TGCAGCGTTGAAAGGCCTAACAATGAAAAACTGTTTTTT. Protein: CSVERPNNEKLFF.

The gene calls are TRBV20-1 and TRBJ1-2; no clear D gene. Looked up from germline, CDR1 is DFQATT and CDR2 is SNEGSKA (reference sequence). The CDR3 runs to 11 residues. Trimming removed 6 bases at V and 8 bases at J, with 13 bases between. CDR3 sequence reads: CSATGGLGYTF. The CDR3 region has the DNA TGCAGTGCGACGGGAGGTCTGGGCTACACCTTC.

The V and J genes are TRBV7-9 and TRBJ1-1; D unclear. V lost 1 base, J lost 3 bases, and 12 bases lay in between. Germline CDR1 is SEHNR and CDR2 is FQNEAQ (reference sequence). The CDR3 length is 15 residues. The CDR3 DNA is TGTGCCAGCAGCTTAGGGTTTGGGGATCACACTGAAGCTTTCTTT. Protein sequence: CASSLGFGDHTEAFF.

In its sample, this clonotype was seen a few times. V usage is TRBV11-2 and J usage is TRBJ1-3; D might be TRBD1 (6 bases). In germline, CDR1 is SGHAT, CDR2 FQNNGV. The germline V and J ends were trimmed by 7 bases and 8 bases, with 18 bases remaining between them. The CDR3 is 14 amino acids. CDR3 sequence (DNA): TGTGCCAGCACCATCAGGGAAGGGGGTTACACCATATATTTT. As protein: CASTIREGGYTIYF.

This rearrangement joins TRBV6-5 to TRBJ1-1; 7 nucleotides line up with TRBD1. V lost 6 bases to trimming and J lost 0 bases; unmatched junction nucleotides: 4. Germline CDR1 MNHEY, CDR2 SVGAGI. CDR3 length: 14 amino acids. The CDR3 DNA follows: TGTGCCAGCAGCGCAGGGGGAGTGAACACTGAAGCTTTCTTT. Amino acid sequence: CASSAGGVNTEAFF.

The gene calls are TRBV7-2 and TRBJ2-7; a weak D match, TRBD1 (6 bases). V lost 1 base to trimming and J lost 5 bases, with 21 bases between them. This CDR3 has 17 residues. In germline, CDR1 is SGHTA, CDR2 FQGNSA. CDR3 protein: CASSLVRSTGWSHEQYF. DNA for the CDR3: TGTGCCAGCAGCTTAGTCAGATCGACAGGTTGGAGCCACGAGCAGTACTTC.

The sample holds a few counts of this clonotype. V usage is TRBV3-1 and J usage is TRBJ2-1, with 9 bases aligning to TRBD2. This CDR3 comprises 17 residues. CDR1 and CDR2 from the germline V gene are LGHDT and YNNKEL (reference sequence). V lost 1 base to trimming and J lost 3 bases; unmatched junction nucleotides: 7. Here the CDR3 reads CASSQGLAAIGYNEQFF. DNA for the CDR3: TGTGCCAGCAGCCAAGGACTAGCGGCTATTGGCTACAATGAGCAGTTCTTC.

This clonotype was recorded once. The chain has TRBV18 and TRBJ1-2, with D possibly TRBD1 on 5 matching bases. The CDR3 contains 12 residues. Germline V CDR1 and CDR2: KGHSH, LQKENI. V shed 8 bases and J shed 5 bases, with 12 bases lying between them. CDR3 nucleotide sequence: TGTGCCAGCCTTATAGGGGATTATGGCTACACCTTC. Its translation: CASLIGDYGYTF. Supplemented by reference TRBV18 and TRBJ1-2, the full variable domain reads NAGVMQNPRHLVRRRGQEARLRCSPMKGHSHVYWYRQLPEEGLKFMVYLQKENIIDESGMPKERFSAEFPKEGPSILRIQQVVRGDSAAYFCASLIGDYGYTFGSGTRLTVV.

The chain couples TRBV24-1 to TRBJ2-1; TRBD1 matches 8 bases. The junction had 5 bases not matched to a gene; V was cut back by 4 bases and J by 4 bases. CDR3 length: 15 residues. Germline CDR1 reads KGHDR; CDR2 reads SFDVKD. The CDR3 DNA reads as TGTGCCACCAGTGACGGACAGGGCGAGTACAATGAGCAGTTCTTC. It translates to CATSDGQGEYNEQFF.

This clonotype was picked up many times. The chain links TRBV20-1 to TRBJ1-1; 9 positions match TRBD1. J was trimmed by 1 base and V by 7 bases; bases with no gene match: 4. The CDR3 runs 13 residues. Germline loops: CDR1 DFQATT, CDR2 SNEGSKA (reference sequence). Written as DNA, the CDR3 is TGCAGTGTTCCGGGACAGGGGAACACTGAAGCTTTCTTT. It codes for CSVPGQGNTEAFF.

This clonotype was recorded a few times. The chain joins TRBV5-1 to TRBJ1-1; 7 nucleotides agree with TRBD1. The CDR3 runs to 14 residues. V shed 4 bases and J 4 bases; nucleotides not matched to a gene: 7. Germline V gene data show CDR1 as SGHRS and CDR2 as YFSETQ. The CDR3: CASSPDPGGTEAFF. The CDR3 DNA sequence: TGCGCCAGCAGCCCAGACCCAGGGGGCACTGAAGCTTTCTTT.

This clonotype has ten or more counts. The chain recombines TRBV6-5 with TRBJ2-2, with D perhaps matching TRBD1 (5 bases). The ends were cut back, 2 bases at V and 1 base at J, with 8 bases in the middle. The CDR3 covers 15 residues. The germline V gene has CDR1 MNHEY and CDR2 SVGAGI. CDR3 in amino acids: CASSYGQGNTGELFF. CDR3 in DNA: TGTGCCAGCAGTTACGGGCAGGGGAACACCGGGGAGCTGTTTTTT.

This clonotype was detected a few times. This chain links TRBV25-1 with TRBJ2-7, with a possible D match to TRBD1 (5 bases). The CDR3 runs 19 residues. V lost 4 bases and J lost 4, with 29 bases in between. Germline assignment: CDR1 MGHDK and CDR2 SYGVNS. CDR3 residues: CASSGIGPKDKSATYEQYF. Here the CDR3 DNA reads TGTGCCAGCAGTGGAATTGGACCGAAGGACAAGAGCGCAACTTACGAGCAGTACTTC.

The chain carries TRBV25-1 and TRBJ2-1, with TRBD1 identical over 7 bases. The CDR3 is made up of 18 amino acids. With 3 bases clipped from V and 1 base from J, the junction kept 12 bases outside the gene matches. Germline V gives CDR1 MGHDK, CDR2 SYGVNS. CDR3 DNA: TGTGCCAGCAGTGACCCGAAGACAGGGTTAGTGTCCTACAATGAGCAGTTCTTC. This codes for CASSDPKTGLVSYNEQFF. Based on the CDR3 plus reference TRBV25-1 and TRBJ2-1, the full variable domain is EADIYQTPRYLVIGTGKKITLECSQTMGHDKMYWYQQDPGMELHLIHYSYGVNSTEKGDLSSESTVSRIRTEHFPLTLESARPSHTSQYLCASSDPKTGLVSYNEQFFGPGTRLTVL.

V usage is TRBV2 and J usage is TRBJ2-3; 8 bases fit TRBD2. This CDR3 has 15 amino acids. Germline loops: CDR1 SNHLY, CDR2 FYNNEI. V dropped 1 base and J dropped 4; count of bases not matched to a gene: 4. DNA of the CDR3: TGTGCCAGCAGTGAAGAGGCGGGAGGTGCAGATACGCAGTATTTT. It specifies CASSEEAGGADTQYF.

This clonotype came up a few times. The chain carries TRBV2 and TRBJ2-1; the D is unclear. V shed 6 bases and J shed 1 base, with 13 bases lying between them. The CDR3 spans 15 residues. Per germline, CDR1 SNHLY and CDR2 FYNNEI. CDR3 residues: CASRPPWSSYNEQFF. In DNA, the CDR3 is TGTGCCAGCAGGCCGCCGTGGAGTTCCTACAATGAGCAGTTCTTC.

V is TRBV19 and J is TRBJ2-4, with TRBD1 matching 8 bases. V lost 4 bases to trimming and J lost 4 bases; unmatched junction nucleotides: 6. Germline lookup yields CDR1 LNHDA and CDR2 SQIVND (reference sequence). The CDR3 runs to 15 residues. As DNA, the CDR3 is TGTGCCAGTAGTACCGAACAGGGGGGTAAAAACATTCAGTACTTC. It encodes CASSTEQGGKNIQYF.

This clonotype has only one observation. V is TRBV6-5 and J is TRBJ2-4, with 7 bases aligning to TRBD2. Trimming removed 7 bases from V and 3 bases from J; junction bases left unmatched: 9. This CDR3 is built from 15 residues. Germline loops: CDR1 MNHEY, CDR2 SVGAGI. CDR3 in DNA: TGTGCCAGCAAAGAACGGGGGGTGGGCAAAAACATTCAGTACTTC. Its protein product is CASKERGVGKNIQYF.

This clonotype was counted between two and nine times. This chain links TRBV25-1 with TRBJ2-2, with a weak D call TRBD2 (6 bases). CDR3 length: 14 residues. V lost 4 bases, J lost 1 base, and 7 bases lay in between. Germline values: CDR1 MGHDK, CDR2 SYGVNS. The DNA for the CDR3 is TGTGCCAGCAGTGGAGCGGGGAACACCGGGGAGCTGTTTTTT. It is translated as CASSGAGNTGELFF.

Many counts were recorded for this clonotype. J is TRBJ2-7 and V is TRBV18, with TRBD1 matching over 7 bases. The CDR3 covers 15 residues. The J segment lost 5 bases and the V segment lost 2 bases, leaving 9 bases of the junction unmatched. The germline V gene encodes CDR1 KGHSH and CDR2 LQKENI. The CDR3 DNA sequence: TGTGCCAGCTCACCAAGACAGGGAAGAGTTGACGAGCAGTACTTC. Its protein product is CASSPRQGRVDEQYF.

This clonotype occurred many times. This chain links TRBV7-2 with TRBJ2-3, with D perhaps TRBD2 (5 bases). Trimming shortened V by 2 bases and J by 5 bases, and 8 bases separated the two germline ends. The CDR3 loop spans 13 amino acids. Germline values: CDR1 SGHTA, CDR2 FQGNSA. The chain's CDR3 is CASSLFSEDTQYF. The CDR3 DNA is TGTGCCAGCAGCTTATTTAGCGAAGATACGCAGTATTTT.

The V call is TRBV7-9, the J call TRBJ2-3, with D perhaps matching TRBD1 (5 bases). The germline V gene has CDR1 SEHNR and CDR2 FQNEAQ (reference sequence). Trimming shortened V by 4 bases and J by 2 bases, and 22 bases separated the two germline ends. CDR3 length: 18 amino acids. The CDR3 region has the DNA TGTGCCAGCAGCTACCTTAGTACGGCGGCAGGGCTCACAGATACGCAGTATTTT. Translating gives CASSYLSTAAGLTDTQYF.

This clonotype appeared a few times. The rearrangement uses TRBV5-1 and TRBJ2-1; 12 bases align to TRBD2. The CDR3 runs 15 residues. Germline V gene lookup returns CDR1 SGHRS and CDR2 YFSETQ. V was clipped by 0 bases and J by 11 bases; unmatched bases: 6. The CDR3 here is CASSLAGRTSGKQFF. CDR3 sequence (DNA): TGCGCCAGCAGCTTGGCCGGGAGGACTAGCGGGAAGCAGTTCTTC.

This clonotype was counted only a few times. The chain uses TRBV4-1 and TRBJ2-3, with D perhaps assigned TRBD1 or TRBD2 (5 bases each). This CDR3 contains 15 residues. Germline-derived CDR1 and CDR2 are MGHRA and YSYEKL. The V gene lost 2 bases and the J gene lost 4 bases, with 13 bases spanning the gap. This chain's CDR3 is CASSQIGRGADTQYF. The CDR3 DNA sequence: TGCGCCAGCAGCCAAATCGGAAGAGGGGCAGATACGCAGTATTTT.